This TCR beta chain was found in a study of shared clonotypes between healthy human individuals. Study-level findings and limits: It was observed that around 5% of naive CD4 clonotypes were shared across several donors.

Repertoires were generated with immunoSEQ multiplex PCR, while TCRdb's copy carries only in-frame clones and drops some. The data hold more than 1 million clones, with around three quarters observed a single time. On this clone itself: Its antigen is still unknown.

In germline, CDR1 is KGHSH, CDR2 LQKENI. The CDR3 loop spans 17 amino acids. With 0 bases removed from V and 5 bases from J, the gap between germline ends came to 16 bases. This sequence originates from a man between 18 and 29 years old in good health. Some clones in this sample may be carry-over from other donors' samples. This rearrangement joins TRBV18 to TRBJ2-2, with D perhaps matching TRBD2 (5 bases). The sequenced sample consisted of memory CD4+ T cells from PBMCs. The subset here: CD45RA-negative fraction. The CDR3 protein is CASSPPGRVPGTGELFF. The CDR3 DNA reads TGTGCCAGCTCACCACCAGGCCGAGTACCGGGGACCGGGGAGCTGTTTTTT.